Each of the 5 T cell receptor beta chains below was sequenced from the same sample in a study of blood T cell repertoires in COVID-19. Libraries were prepared by immunoSEQ multiplex PCR; TCRdb keeps only in-frame clonotypes and omits some of them. The sample shows approximately 470,000 clones, 75% to 90% of them seen only once. Source material: peripheral blood. All receptors derive from a human donor in a cohort sampled during active COVID-19.

The rearrangement joins TRBV10-3 to TRBJ1-1; D is possibly TRBD1 (6 bases). CDR3 length: 17 residues. The germline V and J ends were trimmed by 0 bases and 3 bases, with 17 bases remaining between them. CDR1 is ENHRY, CDR2 SYGVKD, per germline. CDR3 residues: CAISESGAGEGDTEAFF. The CDR3 bases are TGTGCCATCAGTGAGTCGGGAGCAGGGGAGGGGGACACTGAAGCTTTCTTT.

This chain links TRBV7-9 with TRBJ2-3, with TRBD2 matching over 9 bases. V shed 4 bases and J 4 bases; nucleotides not matched to a gene: 9. The CDR3 covers 16 residues. Per germline, CDR1 SEHNR and CDR2 FQNEAQ (reference sequence). The CDR3 spells CASSYPGGLASDTQYF. The CDR3 DNA is TGTGCCAGCAGCTACCCGGGGGGACTAGCTTCAGATACGCAGTATTTT.

The rearrangement uses TRBV19 and TRBJ1-4; TRBD1 aligns across 9 bases. Germline loops: CDR1 LNHDA, CDR2 SQIVND (reference sequence). The CDR3 is 15 residues long. J was trimmed by 8 bases and V by 4 bases; bases with no gene match: 8. CDR3 in DNA: TGTGCCAGTAGTACCTCGGACAGGGGCAACGAAAAACTGTTTTTT. Residues: CASSTSDRGNEKLFF.

The chain links TRBV2 to TRBJ2-2; 8 bases agree with TRBD1. CDR1 is SNHLY and CDR2 is FYNNEI in the germline V gene. Trimming took 5 bases from V and 3 from J; bases not matched to a gene: 5. The length of the CDR3 is 15 residues. CDR3 DNA: TGTGCCAGCAGTCGGGCAGGGGGCGACACCGGGGAGCTGTTTTTT. Its protein is CASSRAGGDTGELFF.

This chain uses TRBV14 with TRBJ1-3; D remains unclear. The CDR3 contains 16 residues. V was pared by 3 bases and J by 0 bases, with 12 bases between. The V gene's germline CDR1 is SGHDN and CDR2 FVKESK. CDR3 amino acids: CASSHRHGDSGNTIYF. The CDR3 region has the DNA TGTGCCAGCAGCCACCGTCACGGGGACTCTGGAAACACCATATATTTT.